A single sample is the source of the 24 T cell receptor beta chains below, sequenced in a study of blood T cell repertoires in COVID-19. The protocol was immunoSEQ multiplex PCR, while the TCRdb copy is restricted to in-frame clones and leaves out a portion. The profile shows fewer than 250,000 clones, 86% of them singletons. Sequencing was carried out using peripheral blood. All receptors derive from a woman at least 80 years old with COVID-19, enrolled during active disease.

This clone was seen just once. The rearrangement joins TRBV7-2 to TRBJ2-2; D unclear. Germline CDR1 and CDR2: SGHTA and FQGNSA. This CDR3 has 14 amino acids. The V and J ends lost 2 bases and 3 bases respectively, with 7 bases between them. The CDR3 sequence: CASSLPTYTGELFF. CDR3 nucleotides: TGTGCCAGCAGCTTACCGACTTACACCGGGGAGCTGTTTTTT.

This rearrangement joins TRBV2 to TRBJ1-5, with 7 nucleotides matching TRBD1. The CDR3 has 14 residues. The germline CDR1 and CDR2 sequences are SNHLY and FYNNEI. J lost 4 bases, V lost 6 bases, and 6 bases had no gene match. In DNA form, the CDR3 reads TGTGCCAGCAGGGATACAGGGGCGAATCAGCCCCAGCATTTT. This translates into CASRDTGANQPQHF.

This chain joins TRBV6-1 and TRBJ1-2, with 7 positions matching TRBD1. CDR1 is MNHNS and CDR2 is SASEGT in the germline V gene. The CDR3 covers 13 residues. The junction had 3 bases not matched to a gene; V was cut back by 3 bases and J by 5 bases. CDR3: CASSETGRYGYTF. The CDR3 nucleotides are TGTGCCAGCAGTGAGACAGGGCGGTATGGCTACACCTTC.

The CDR3 loop reads CASSQLAGSNQPQHF. CDR3 sequence (DNA): TGTGCCAGCAGCCAATTGGCAGGGAGCAATCAGCCCCAGCATTTT. The gene calls are TRBV16 and TRBJ1-5, with a weak D call TRBD1 (5 bases). The CDR3 loop spans 15 amino acids. Trimming took 1 base from V and 1 from J, leaving 8 bases between them. CDR1 is KGHSY, CDR2 FQNENV, per germline.

This clone was seen a few times. The rearrangement uses TRBV5-1 and TRBJ1-1, with a tentative D call TRBD1 (6 bases). The germline gives CDR1 SGHRS, CDR2 YFSETQ. V lost 4 bases and J 0 bases, leaving 16 bases between the germline ends. This CDR3 contains 16 residues. Written as DNA, the CDR3 is TGCGCCAGCAGCCCCGGGACAAACAGTATGAACACTGAAGCTTTCTTT. Its protein is CASSPGTNSMNTEAFF.

The chain employs TRBV5-4 and TRBJ2-2; TRBD1 might be the D (6 bases). CDR1 and CDR2 (germline): SGHNT, YYREEE (reference sequence). The germline V and J ends were trimmed by 0 bases and 0 bases, with 9 bases remaining between them. The CDR3 consists of 16 residues. CDR3 sequence reads: CASSLGGTTNTGELFF. CDR3 in DNA: TGTGCCAGCAGCTTGGGAGGGACAACGAACACCGGGGAGCTGTTTTTT.

This rearrangement joins TRBV4-1 to TRBJ1-6; 8 bases align to TRBD1. J gave up 5 bases and V 4 bases, and 7 bases lay outside the gene matches. CDR1 is MGHRA, CDR2 YSYEKL, per germline. This CDR3 is built from 16 residues. The DNA for the CDR3 is TGCGCCAGCAGCCCCAAGGACAGGGTCGATAATTCACCCCTCCACTTT. It is translated as CASSPKDRVDNSPLHF.

The V and J genes are TRBV3-1 (or the pseudogene TRBV3-2) and TRBJ1-1; 7 bases are shared with TRBD1. The CDR3 is 14 residues long. Germline assignment: CDR1 LGHDT and CDR2 YNNKEL (reference sequence). Trimming took 1 base from V and 5 from J; bases not matched to a gene: 4. The CDR3 sequence is CASSQASGGTEAFF. In nucleotides, the CDR3 is TGTGCCAGCAGCCAAGCTTCAGGGGGAACTGAAGCTTTCTTT.

The rearrangement links TRBV28 to TRBJ1-2; D call uncertain. The CDR3 spans 14 residues. Deletions cut 3 bases from V and 4 bases from J, with 12 bases between. CDR1 and CDR2 from the germline V gene are MDHEN and SYDVKM. Here the CDR3 reads CASSFEVLFYGYTF. DNA for the CDR3: TGTGCCAGCAGTTTTGAGGTTCTCTTCTATGGCTACACCTTC.

The V gene is TRBV5-1, the J gene TRBJ2-1; possibly TRBD1 for D (6 bases). The germline V gene encodes CDR1 SGHRS and CDR2 YFSETQ. CDR3 length equals 14 residues. The V and J ends lost 4 bases and 3 bases respectively, with 11 bases between them. CDR3 sequence (DNA): TGCGCCAGCAGCATCGTACAGGGCTACAATGAGCAGTTCTTC. Protein: CASSIVQGYNEQFF.

The table lists this clone with a count of one. The rearrangement uses TRBV13 and TRBJ2-3; 7 bases line up with TRBD2. Germline trimming cut 1 base from V and 10 bases from J; bases unmatched to any gene: 11. This CDR3 is built from 15 residues. Germline assignment: CDR1 PRHDT and CDR2 FYEKMQ (reference sequence). CDR3 nucleotide sequence: TGTGCCAGCAGCTTAGAGGGAGGGCCATCGAGCGCGCAGTATTTT. Translated, it gives CASSLEGGPSSAQYF. Based on the CDR3 plus reference TRBV13 and TRBJ2-3, the full variable domain is AAGVIQSPRHLIKEKRETATLKCYPIPRHDTVYWYQQGPGQDPQFLISFYEKMQSDKGSIPDRFSAQQFSDYHSELNMSSLELGDSALYFCASSLEGGPSSAQYFGPGTRLTVL.

The J gene is TRBJ2-3, the V gene TRBV5-1, with 8 nucleotides matching TRBD1. Germline V gives CDR1 SGHRS, CDR2 YFSETQ. This CDR3 is 14 amino acids long. The J segment lost 6 bases and the V segment lost 4 bases, leaving 7 bases of the junction unmatched. The CDR3 is CASSPNRGRDTQYF. The CDR3 nucleotides read TGCGCCAGCAGCCCGAACAGGGGGAGGGATACGCAGTATTTT.

This chain joins TRBV7-2 and TRBJ1-4, with 10 nucleotides matching TRBD1. The CDR3 covers 16 residues. CDR1 and CDR2 (germline): SGHTA, FQGNSA. Trimming took 4 bases from V and 4 from J; bases not matched to a gene: 6. Here the CDR3 DNA reads TGTGCCAGCAGCTCGGGACAGGGGTTCATTAATGAAAAACTGTTTTTT. This encodes CASSSGQGFINEKLFF.

The J gene is TRBJ2-7, the V gene TRBV9, with 8 bases aligning to TRBD2. The CDR3 covers 15 residues. The germline CDR1 and CDR2 sequences are SGDLS and YYNGEE. V lost 0 bases to trimming and J lost 6 bases; unmatched junction nucleotides: 8. This chain's CDR3 is CASSVGGGSAGEQYF. The DNA of the CDR3 is TGTGCCAGCAGCGTAGGCGGGGGGAGTGCAGGCGAGCAGTACTTC.

The genes are TRBV5-1 and TRBJ1-5; 9 nucleotides match TRBD1. The length of the CDR3 is 15 residues. Germline values: CDR1 SGHRS, CDR2 YFSETQ. J gave up 4 bases and V 4 bases, and 6 bases lay outside the gene matches. CDR3 coding DNA: TGCGCCAGCAGCCAGGGGACAGGGAGAAATCAGCCCCAGCATTTT. Translating gives CASSQGTGRNQPQHF.

J is TRBJ1-5 and V is TRBV20-1; TRBD1 is a possible D gene (6 bases). Trimming cost V 3 bases and J 4 bases, with 16 bases left between them. The CDR3 spans 15 residues. Germline V gene sequence: CDR1 DFQATT, CDR2 SNEGSKA (reference sequence). This CDR3 is CSASSAGGPNQPQHF. Written as DNA, the CDR3 is TGCAGTGCTAGTTCGGCGGGGGGCCCAAATCAGCCCCAGCATTTT.

The chain is built from TRBV7-6 and TRBJ1-5, with unresolved D. Germline loops: CDR1 SGHVS, CDR2 FNYEAQ. The CDR3 runs 13 residues. V was cut by 1 base and J by 10 bases, with 11 bases left in between. The CDR3 spells CASSLERAGPQHF. The CDR3 DNA reads as TGTGCCAGCAGCTTAGAGAGGGCGGGACCCCAGCATTTT.

This sequence joins TRBV15 and TRBJ1-3; no clear D. Germline CDR1 LNHNV, CDR2 YYDKDF (reference sequence). The ends were cut back, 0 bases at V and 3 bases at J, with 6 bases in the middle. The CDR3 sequence is 14 residues long. The CDR3 DNA sequence: TGTGCCACCAGCAGAGATCCAGTTGGAAACACCATATATTTT. Translated, it gives CATSRDPVGNTIYF.

CDR3: CASLTGVGTGELFF. The CDR3 DNA is TGTGCCAGCCTTACAGGTGTCGGCACCGGGGAGCTGTTTTTT. The chain combines TRBV11-2 with TRBJ2-2; D is perhaps TRBD1 (5 bases). Trimming left V 8 bases short and J 4 bases short, with 14 bases between. Germline V gene data show CDR1 as SGHAT and CDR2 as FQNNGV. CDR3 length equals 14 residues.

CDR3 protein: CASSLQGGPTDTQYF. The CDR3 DNA reads TGTGCCAGCAGCCTCCAAGGGGGACCGACCGATACGCAGTATTTT. The chain carries TRBV7-3 and TRBJ2-3; D may be TRBD1 (6 bases). Trimming cost V 5 bases and J 6 bases, with 18 bases left between them. The germline V gene has CDR1 SGHTA and CDR2 FQGTGA. The CDR3 runs 15 residues.

The chain joins TRBV5-6 to TRBJ2-3; 7 nucleotides agree with TRBD2. Germline trimming cut 0 bases from V and 8 bases from J; bases unmatched to any gene: 6. The CDR3 loop spans 14 amino acids. The germline gives CDR1 SGHDT, CDR2 YYEEEE. The CDR3 is CASSLEGLGSTQYF. CDR3 DNA: TGTGCCAGCAGCTTGGAAGGACTAGGGTCTACGCAGTATTTT.

The chain has TRBV6-1 and TRBJ2-3; 8 nucleotides agree with TRBD1. Germline-derived CDR1 and CDR2 are MNHNS and SASEGT. V gave up 1 base and J gave up 4 bases; unmatched junction bases: 4. The CDR3 extends over 15 amino acids. CDR3 region: CASSEGTGRPDTQYF. As DNA, the CDR3 is TGTGCCAGCAGTGAAGGGACAGGGAGGCCAGATACGCAGTATTTT.

V is TRBV28 and J is TRBJ2-1; TRBD1 agrees at 7 bases. The CDR3 totals 14 residues. The germline V gene encodes CDR1 MDHEN and CDR2 SYDVKM. The trim removed 4 bases at V and 4 bases at J, leaving 4 bases unmatched. CDR3 amino acids: CASSSGQKYNEQFF. Here the CDR3 DNA reads TGTGCCAGCAGTTCGGGACAGAAATACAATGAGCAGTTCTTC.

This chain links TRBV28 with TRBJ1-5; 11 bases are shared with TRBD1. Trimming cost V 6 bases and J 2 bases; bases outside gene matches: 6. Germline V gene data show CDR1 as MDHEN and CDR2 as SYDVKM. The CDR3 length is 16 residues. CDR3 amino acids: CASSLTGQGGNQPQHF. CDR3 nucleotide sequence: TGTGCCAGCAGCCTAACGGGACAGGGGGGCAATCAGCCCCAGCATTTT.